The 21 T cell receptor beta chains given below trace back to one sample, sequenced in a study of post-analysis software for immune sequencing data. Study-wide points: About five TRBV segments were more frequent in patients than controls; TRBV5-6, TRBV5-1 and TRBV20-1 belonged to this group.

Prepared TCR beta cDNA libraries contained unique molecular identifiers. TCRdb used MiXCR to reprocess the PCR reads, holding one entry per CDR3 protein. This table holds roughly 800,000 distinct CDR3 sequences, under 60% found once. The antigens of these receptors remain unknown. Sequencing input: blood. All receptors come from a girl between 10 and 17 years old with multiple sclerosis.

The chain has TRBV7-9 and TRBJ2-7, with 8 bases lining up with TRBD1. The germline V gene encodes CDR1 SEHNR and CDR2 FQNEAQ (reference sequence). The CDR3 is 14 residues long. The ends lost 4 bases at V and 1 base at J; junction bases unmatched: 3. The CDR3 sequence is CASSWGQASYEQYF. As DNA, the CDR3 is TGTGCCAGCAGCTGGGGACAGGCGTCCTACGAGCAGTACTTC.

This rearrangement joins TRBV30 to TRBJ2-4, with 7 bases matching TRBD2. The V segment lost 0 bases and the J segment 8 bases; nucleotides outside the gene matches: 4. Germline V gene lookup returns CDR1 GTSNPN and CDR2 SVGIG (reference sequence). This CDR3 contains 13 residues. This CDR3 is CAWSVGGGDIQYF. The CDR3 DNA reads as TGTGCCTGGAGTGTTGGGGGGGGAGACATTCAGTACTTC. Supplemented by reference TRBV30 and TRBJ2-4, the full variable domain reads SQTIHQWPATLVQPVGSPLSLECTVEGTSNPNLYWYRQAAGRGLQLLFYSVGIGQISSEVPQNLSASRPQDRQFILSSKKLLLSDSGFYLCAWSVGGGDIQYFGAGTRLSVL.

Only a few counts were recorded for this clonotype. The gene calls are TRBV10-3 and TRBJ2-1; 7 nucleotides match TRBD2. V trimming: 4 bases; J trimming: 6 bases; junction bases outside the gene matches: 6. Germline CDR1 ENHRY, CDR2 SYGVKD. This CDR3 spans 14 amino acids. The CDR3 DNA reads as TGTGCCATCAGTGCAGGAAGGGAGGGCAATGAGCAGTTCTTC. It encodes CAISAGREGNEQFF.

Ten or more counts support this clonotype. The J gene is TRBJ2-3, the V gene TRBV29-1; 7 bases are shared with TRBD1. Germline-derived CDR1 and CDR2 are SQVTM and ANQGSEA. J gave up 8 bases and V 6 bases, and 14 bases lay outside the gene matches. The CDR3 length is 14 residues. The CDR3, as DNA: TGCAGCGTACAGGGGCTGGTGTTACCTGGTACGCAGTATTTT. Its protein is CSVQGLVLPGTQYF.

The chain has TRBV12-3 or TRBV12-4 and TRBJ1-5, with 9 nucleotides matching TRBD1. V shed 6 bases, J shed 7 bases, and the junction held 25 bases outside the gene matches. The CDR3 is 20 amino acids. In DNA form, the CDR3 reads TGTGCCAGCAGCATTAGCACGGGCACCCCGGGACAGGGAGGGGGCCAGCCCCAGCATTTT. This encodes CASSISTGTPGQGGGQPQHF.

In this sample, this clonotype turned up a few times. The genes are TRBV29-1 and TRBJ2-1; D uncertain. The CDR3 is 11 amino acids. CDR1 is SQVTM and CDR2 is ANQGSEA in the germline V gene. The germline V and J ends were trimmed by 4 bases and 15 bases, with 16 bases remaining between them. CDR3 sequence: CSVVRLGWLFF. Here the CDR3 DNA reads TGCAGCGTTGTCAGACTGGGGTGGTTGTTCTTC.

This clonotype has more than one count but fewer than ten. The V gene is TRBV7-6, the J gene TRBJ2-5; D may be TRBD1 (6 bases). Between the trimmed V and J ends, which lost 2 bases and 0 bases, there was a span of 22 bases. CDR3 size: 19 residues. CDR1 is SGHVS, CDR2 FNYEAQ, per germline. This chain's CDR3 is CASSLWEGTGFRNQETQYF. CDR3 DNA sequence: TGTGCCAGCAGCTTATGGGAAGGAACAGGGTTTCGTAACCAAGAGACCCAGTACTTC.

The genes are TRBV27 and TRBJ2-2; TRBD2 matches at 8 bases. Trimming took 5 bases from V and 4 from J; bases not matched to a gene: 6. Per the germline V gene, CDR1 is MNHEY and CDR2 is SMNVEV (reference sequence). This CDR3 comprises 15 residues. The CDR3, as DNA: TGTGCCAGCAGTCGACGGGAGGGAGTCACCGGGGAGCTGTTTTTT. Amino acid sequence: CASSRREGVTGELFF.

The chain is built from TRBV4-3 and TRBJ2-7, with 11 bases lining up with TRBD2. Germline assignment: CDR1 LGHNA and CDR2 YSLEER. With 2 bases clipped from V and 3 bases from J, the junction kept 3 bases outside the gene matches. The CDR3 is made up of 15 amino acids. For the CDR3, the DNA is TGCGCCAGCAGCCAATGGACTAGCGGGCACTACGAGCAGTACTTC. It codes for CASSQWTSGHYEQYF.

This clonotype was picked up a small number of times. The chain has TRBV12-3 or TRBV12-4 and TRBJ2-3; no reliable D call. V lost 6 bases and J lost 7, with 23 bases in between. The CDR3 totals 16 residues. In DNA form, the CDR3 reads TGTGCCAGCAGCCTCAGCTCCCCCCCTACCCCGCATACGCAGTATTTT. It translates to CASSLSSPPTPHTQYF.

The chain recombines TRBV6-1 with TRBJ2-5; unclear D gene. The CDR3 has 14 amino acids. The V end lost 6 bases, the J end lost 3 bases, and 14 bases lay between the germline ends. Germline V gives CDR1 MNHNS, CDR2 SASEGT. In DNA form, the CDR3 reads TGTGCCAGCAGCTTCCATCCAACCAAAGAGACCCAGTACTTC. Translation gives CASSFHPTKETQYF.

This clonotype was detected a few times. V is TRBV20-1 and J is TRBJ2-1; TRBD2 might be the D (5 bases). The ends were cut back, 6 bases at V and 9 bases at J, with 15 bases in the middle. CDR3 length: 12 residues. Germline CDR1 reads DFQATT; CDR2 reads SNEGSKA (reference sequence). CDR3 sequence: CSASPGEGEQFF. For the CDR3, the DNA is TGCAGTGCCAGCCCCGGTGAGGGTGAGCAGTTCTTC.

This clonotype showed up just a few times. The chain couples TRBV30 to TRBJ2-1; the D gene is possibly TRBD2 (6 bases). V lost 2 bases and J lost 4, with 12 bases in between. CDR1 is GTSNPN and CDR2 is SVGIG in the germline V gene (reference sequence). This CDR3 is 14 amino acids long. CDR3 sequence (DNA): TGTGCCTGGAGTCGTAGCGGCGGGTACAATGAGCAGTTCTTC. Its translation: CAWSRSGGYNEQFF.

The V call is TRBV12-3 or TRBV12-4, the J call TRBJ1-2; D uncertain. V lost 10 bases, J lost 0 bases, and 12 bases lay in between. The CDR3 consists of 13 residues. CDR3 loop: CAISLRANYGYTF. For the CDR3, the DNA is TGTGCCATCAGCCTGAGAGCTAACTATGGCTACACCTTC.

This clonotype was detected a few times. The rearrangement joins TRBV6-6 to TRBJ1-2, with D possibly matching TRBD1 (5 bases). V lost 0 bases and J 3 bases, leaving 17 bases between the germline ends. Germline CDR1 is MNHNY and CDR2 is SVGAGI (reference sequence). The CDR3 extends over 17 amino acids. The CDR3 coding sequence is TGTGCCAGCAGTTACTCTAAGGGGACCACAGGACACTATGGCTACACCTTC. Protein: CASSYSKGTTGHYGYTF.

This clonotype was seen a few times. The chain couples TRBV11-2 to TRBJ2-7; 14 positions agree with TRBD2. This CDR3 has 19 residues. Germline-derived CDR1 and CDR2 are SGHAT and FQNNGV. Trimming removed 7 bases from V and 6 bases from J; junction bases left unmatched: 20. CDR3 nucleotide sequence: TGTGCCAGCAAAGCTTTGGCGGGACTAGCGGGAGATTTGCGCTCCGAGCAGTACTTC. Protein sequence: CASKALAGLAGDLRSEQYF.

This clonotype was counted only a few times. CDR3 residues: CASSWGLAPSDEQFF. CDR3 in DNA: TGTGCCAGCAGCTGGGGGCTAGCGCCTTCGGATGAGCAGTTCTTC. The chain recombines TRBV5-6 with TRBJ2-1, with D perhaps being TRBD1 or TRBD2 (6 bases each). The CDR3 length is 15 residues. Germline V gene lookup returns CDR1 SGHDT and CDR2 YYEEEE. The germline V and J ends were trimmed by 3 bases and 8 bases, with 18 bases remaining between them.

This chain uses TRBV20-1 with TRBJ2-1; the D gene is possibly TRBD2 (6 bases). The CDR3 consists of 15 residues. Trimming stripped 7 bases from V and 7 bases from J, with 23 bases between. Germline V gives CDR1 DFQATT, CDR2 SNEGSKA (reference sequence). In DNA form, the CDR3 reads TGCAGTGTCTACCCACGGGAGTCACCGAGAAATGAGCAGTTCTTC. It yields the protein CSVYPRESPRNEQFF.

This sequence joins TRBV29-1 and TRBJ1-1; D remains ambiguous. Looked up from germline, CDR1 is SQVTM and CDR2 is ANQGSEA. V was shortened by 4 bases and J by 8 bases, with 11 bases between the two germline ends. The CDR3 is 11 amino acids. CDR3 nucleotide sequence: TGCAGCGTTGGGCTCTCAGTCGAAGCTTTCTTT. This sequence encodes CSVGLSVEAFF.

The chain has TRBV15 and TRBJ2-1; TRBD2 aligns across 11 bases. In germline, CDR1 is LNHNV, CDR2 YYDKDF (reference sequence). The CDR3 extends over 19 amino acids. V lost 1 base, J lost 0 bases, and 8 bases stayed unmatched. CDR3 sequence: CATSRVGTSGSISYNEQFF. For the CDR3, the DNA is TGTGCCACCAGCAGAGTGGGGACTAGCGGATCCATCTCCTACAATGAGCAGTTCTTC.

The gene calls are TRBV7-3 and TRBJ2-7, with D maybe TRBD2 (7 bases). V lost 4 bases and J lost 7, with 26 bases in between. The CDR3 consists of 17 residues. Germline V gene sequence: CDR1 SGHTA, CDR2 FQGTGA. CDR3 coding DNA: TGTGCCAGCAGCTCCGGGGGGCGCGGGAGCTATCTCAATGAGCAGTACTTC. Translated: CASSSGGRGSYLNEQYF.